The 24 T cell receptor beta chains in this list originate from one sample, sequenced in a study of T cell changes during pregnancy in multiple sclerosis. Libraries were prepared by immunoSEQ multiplex PCR; TCRdb keeps only in-frame clonotypes and omits some of them. In the table there are roughly 75,000 clones, around 92% of which are singletons. The sequences come from peripheral blood, collected in the third trimester of pregnancy. These receptor sequences come from a female donor in good health, enrolled as a control in a pregnancy study.

V and J are TRBV6-5 and TRBJ1-2; TRBD1 agrees at 9 bases. The CDR3 is 15 amino acids. Germline lookup yields CDR1 MNHEY and CDR2 SVGAGI. Trimming removed 6 bases from V and 3 bases from J; junction bases left unmatched: 8. CDR3 sequence: CASRAGTGFHYGYTF. Here the CDR3 DNA reads TGTGCCAGCAGAGCCGGGACAGGGTTTCACTATGGCTACACCTTC.

V gene TRBV6-6 combines with J gene TRBJ1-2, with D possibly matching TRBD1 (6 bases). Germline V gene data show CDR1 as MNHNY and CDR2 as SVGAGI (reference sequence). The V gene lost 7 bases and the J gene lost 4 bases, with 19 bases spanning the gap. The CDR3 loop spans 15 amino acids. In DNA form, the CDR3 reads TGTGCCAGCATTCCACGTCAGGGGCGGGCCTATGGCTACACCTTC. Its translation is CASIPRQGRAYGYTF.

This clone has only one observation. This CDR3 reads CAWSPGGGSDTQYF. The CDR3 nucleotides are TGTGCCTGGAGTCCCGGTGGGGGCTCAGATACGCAGTATTTT. This chain connects TRBV30 to TRBJ2-3, with D perhaps matching TRBD1 (6 bases). The V end lost 2 bases, the J end lost 4 bases, and 13 bases lay between the germline ends. Germline V lookup: CDR1 GTSNPN, CDR2 SVGIG (reference sequence). CDR3 length equals 14 residues.

V usage is TRBV15 and J usage is TRBJ2-2; 8 bases line up with TRBD1. Germline-derived CDR1 and CDR2 are LNHNV and YYDKDF (reference sequence). The CDR3 is 18 residues long. V shed 0 bases, J shed 0 bases, and the junction held 6 bases outside the gene matches. CDR3 nucleotide sequence: TGTGCCACCAGCAGAGACCCACCGGGACAGGCGAACACCGGGGAGCTGTTTTTT. This gives the protein CATSRDPPGQANTGELFF.

The rearrangement links TRBV5-4 to TRBJ2-7; 7 nucleotides match TRBD1. With 1 base clipped from V and 4 bases from J, the junction kept 8 bases outside the gene matches. CDR1 and CDR2 from the germline V gene are SGHNT and YYREEE (reference sequence). The CDR3 is made up of 15 amino acids. This CDR3 is CASSLTTGTAYEQYF. CDR3 DNA sequence: TGTGCCAGCAGCTTGACCACCGGGACAGCTTACGAGCAGTACTTC.

The chain couples TRBV6-5 to TRBJ2-4; 7 bases align to TRBD1. V shed 4 bases, J shed 13 bases, and the junction held 13 bases outside the gene matches. CDR1 and CDR2 (germline): MNHEY, SVGAGI. This CDR3 contains 14 residues. CDR3 nucleotides: TGTGCCAGCAGTTTAGGGGGCCCTAATACCCTACAGTACTTC. It encodes CASSLGGPNTLQYF.

This clone was seen a handful of times. The chain combines TRBV19 with TRBJ1-1, with D possibly being TRBD1 (5 bases). Germline values: CDR1 LNHDA, CDR2 SQIVND (reference sequence). This CDR3 spans 14 amino acids. V was cut by 6 bases and J by 1 base, with 12 bases left in between. The CDR3 DNA follows: TGTGCCAGTAGGAGGGAGGGGTGGAACACTGAAGCTTTCTTT. Translating it yields CASRREGWNTEAFF.

The CDR3 is CASSSPNSPLHF. The CDR3 coding sequence is TGTGCCAGCAGCTCCCCGAATTCACCCCTCCACTTT. The chain is built from TRBV7-9 and TRBJ1-6; no clear D. Germline CDR1 reads SEHNR; CDR2 reads FQNEAQ (reference sequence). With 4 bases removed from V and 7 bases from J, the gap between germline ends came to 5 bases. This CDR3 is built from 12 residues.

This chain links TRBV28 with TRBJ1-5, with a weak D call TRBD1 (6 bases). The CDR3 covers 15 residues. V was clipped by 6 bases and J by 6 bases, with 18 bases between them. Germline-derived CDR1 and CDR2 are MDHEN and SYDVKM. CDR3 sequence reads: CASSPRVGQSQPQHF. In DNA form, the CDR3 reads TGTGCCAGCAGCCCCAGGGTTGGACAGAGTCAGCCCCAGCATTTT. The full variable domain, its missing parts supplied by reference TRBV28 and TRBJ1-5, is DVKVTQSSRYLVKRTGEKVFLECVQDMDHENMFWYRQDPGLGLRLIYFSYDVKMKEKGDIPEGYSVSREKKERFSLILESASTNQTSMYLCASSPRVGQSQPQHFGDGTRLSIL.

The V and J genes are TRBV7-9 and TRBJ1-1, with TRBD1 matching 7 bases. There are 14 residues in the CDR3. V trimming: 5 bases; J trimming: 5 bases; junction bases outside the gene matches: 8. In germline, CDR1 is SEHNR, CDR2 FQNEAQ (reference sequence). The CDR3 region is CASSPSRGRTEAFF. For the CDR3, the DNA is TGTGCCAGCAGCCCCTCCAGGGGGAGGACTGAAGCTTTCTTT.

This chain connects TRBV10-3 to TRBJ2-7, with D perhaps matching TRBD1 (6 bases). Trimming pared 5 bases from V and 5 bases from J, leaving 10 bases between. CDR3 length: 12 amino acids. Per the germline V gene, CDR1 is ENHRY and CDR2 is SYGVKD. The CDR3 spells CAISPQGHEQYF. CDR3 sequence (DNA): TGTGCCATCAGTCCACAGGGACACGAGCAGTACTTC.

The chain carries TRBV28 and TRBJ2-3; TRBD2 is a possible D gene (6 bases). In germline, CDR1 is MDHEN, CDR2 SYDVKM. V was shortened by 5 bases and J by 10 bases, with 16 bases between the two germline ends. The CDR3 length is 13 residues. The CDR3 DNA reads as TGTGCCAGCAGTCCCGCGGGACGCCAGGCGCAGTATTTT. Its protein product is CASSPAGRQAQYF.

J is TRBJ1-5 and V is TRBV19, with D perhaps matching TRBD1 (5 bases). Germline V gene data show CDR1 as LNHDA and CDR2 as SQIVND (reference sequence). V gave up 7 bases and J gave up 2 bases, with 9 bases separating them. The CDR3 totals 13 residues. In DNA form, the CDR3 reads TGTGCCAGTACCAGGGAGGGCAATCAGCCCCAGCATTTT. Translated: CASTREGNQPQHF.

The chain carries TRBV6-6 and TRBJ2-2; maybe TRBD2 (6 bases). Germline CDR1 reads MNHNY; CDR2 reads SVGAGI (reference sequence). The V gene lost 7 bases and the J gene lost 7 bases, with 22 bases spanning the gap. The CDR3 spans 16 residues. The CDR3 region is CASTPGVGGSGGELFF. The CDR3 nucleotides are TGTGCCAGCACCCCCGGGGTTGGGGGGTCTGGCGGGGAGCTGTTTTTT.

On this clone: This specimen includes other DNA sequences encoding the same CDR3. The rearrangement uses TRBV30 and TRBJ1-2, with D unclear. The length of the CDR3 is 13 residues. V was cut by 1 base and J by 1 base, with 7 bases left in between. CDR1 and CDR2 (germline): GTSNPN, SVGIG (reference sequence). CDR3 loop: CAWSGGGNYGYTF. DNA for the CDR3: TGTGCCTGGAGTGGAGGAGGTAACTATGGCTACACCTTC.

The V and J genes are TRBV7-6 and TRBJ2-1; D is uncertain. The CDR3 extends over 12 amino acids. V lost 5 bases, J lost 10 bases, and 12 bases lay in between. Germline CDR1 and CDR2: SGHVS and FNYEAQ. The CDR3 DNA reads TGTGCCAGCAGCAACCAAAGACTGGAGCAGTTCTTC. Encoded protein: CASSNQRLEQFF.

The chain has TRBV21-1 and TRBJ1-3; TRBD1 is the table's D call, not checked against the DNA. TRBV21-1 is designated a pseudogene. This CDR3 spans 13 amino acids. This chain's CDR3 is CASSNHSGNTIYF. The CDR3 nucleotides read TGTGCCAGCAGCAACCACTCTGGAAACACCATATATTTT.

The J gene is TRBJ2-1, the V gene TRBV6-6; TRBD2 might be the D (6 bases). The V and J ends lost 6 bases and 10 bases respectively, with 13 bases between them. This CDR3 region has 12 residues. The V gene's germline CDR1 is MNHNY and CDR2 SVGAGI (reference sequence). The CDR3 nucleotides are TGTGCCAGCAGCCCGGCCGCGGGGGAGCAGTTCTTC. This encodes CASSPAAGEQFF.

In DNA form, the CDR3 reads TGTGCCAGCAGCCAGACTAGCGGGACGTACAATGAGCAGTTCTTC. This gives the protein CASSQTSGTYNEQFF. The chain combines TRBV14 with TRBJ2-1; 11 nucleotides line up with TRBD2. Germline trimming cut 3 bases from V and 4 bases from J; bases unmatched to any gene: 2. Germline values: CDR1 SGHDN, CDR2 FVKESK. The CDR3 runs to 15 residues.

The V gene is TRBV7-8, the J gene TRBJ2-3; TRBD1 matches 7 bases. The CDR3 spans 18 residues. Germline trimming cut 4 bases from V and 4 bases from J; bases unmatched to any gene: 17. From germline, CDR1 is SGHVS and CDR2 FQNEAQ. CDR3 coding DNA: TGTGCCAGCAGCTCCGTCAAGACAGGGAATGTTGGCGCAGATACGCAGTATTTT. Translating gives CASSSVKTGNVGADTQYF.

The rearrangement joins TRBV28 to TRBJ2-3; a possible D gene is TRBD2 (5 bases). This CDR3 spans 16 amino acids. Germline assignment: CDR1 MDHEN and CDR2 SYDVKM. V was cut by 8 bases and J by 3 bases, with 21 bases left in between. This chain's CDR3 is CASRPRMGVGTDTQYF. The CDR3 bases are TGTGCCAGCCGCCCGAGGATGGGAGTGGGAACAGATACGCAGTATTTT.

The chain employs TRBV4-3 and TRBJ2-1, with D unclear. Germline V gene lookup returns CDR1 LGHNA and CDR2 YSLEER. The CDR3 contains 16 residues. V was shortened by 0 bases and J by 7 bases, with 16 bases between the two germline ends. In nucleotides, the CDR3 is TGCGCCAGCAGCCAAGATCTTGGGCCGGTCCAAAATGAGCAGTTCTTC. It specifies CASSQDLGPVQNEQFF.

The J gene is TRBJ1-5, the V gene TRBV7-9; possibly TRBD1 for D (5 bases). The CDR3 covers 14 residues. V lost 4 bases to trimming and J lost 9 bases, with 16 bases between them. Germline lookup yields CDR1 SEHNR and CDR2 FQNEAQ (reference sequence). The CDR3 sequence is CASSSGINGGPQHF. As DNA, the CDR3 is TGTGCCAGCAGCTCCGGGATTAACGGGGGGCCCCAGCATTTT.

This chain links TRBV28 with TRBJ2-6; 7 positions agree with TRBD2. The CDR3 has 19 amino acids. The V and J ends lost 3 bases and 2 bases, in that order; junction bases with no gene match: 13. Germline V gene sequence: CDR1 MDHEN, CDR2 SYDVKM. The DNA of the CDR3 is TGTGCCAGCAGTTTCATCTTGAGGGAGGGATCCCCTGGGGCCAACGTCCTGACTTTC. Amino acid sequence: CASSFILREGSPGANVLTF.